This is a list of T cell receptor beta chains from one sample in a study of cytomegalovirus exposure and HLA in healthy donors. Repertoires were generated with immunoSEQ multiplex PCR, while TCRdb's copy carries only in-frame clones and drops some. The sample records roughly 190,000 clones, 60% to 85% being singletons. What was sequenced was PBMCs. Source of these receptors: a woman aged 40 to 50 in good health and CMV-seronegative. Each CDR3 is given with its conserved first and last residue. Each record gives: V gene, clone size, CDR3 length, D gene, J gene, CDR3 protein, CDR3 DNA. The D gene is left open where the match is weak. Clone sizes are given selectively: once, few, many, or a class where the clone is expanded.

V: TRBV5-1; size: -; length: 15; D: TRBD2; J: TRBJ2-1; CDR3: CASSLTGTSLGEQFF; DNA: TGCGCCAGCAGCTTGACCGGGACTAGTTTAGGCGAGCAGTTCTTC
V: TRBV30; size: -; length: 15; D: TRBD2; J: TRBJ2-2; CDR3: CAWGPGLAGTGELFF; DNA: TGTGCCTGGGGCCCCGGGCTAGCGGGAACCGGGGAGCTGTTTTTT
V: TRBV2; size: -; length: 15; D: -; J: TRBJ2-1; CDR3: CASSDRPLGGNEQFF; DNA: TGTGCCAGCAGTGATCGCCCGTTAGGGGGCAATGAGCAGTTCTTC
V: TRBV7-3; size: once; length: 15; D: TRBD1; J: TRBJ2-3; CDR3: CASSLGQGLTDTQYF; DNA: TGTGCCAGCAGCTTGGGACAGGGCCTCACAGATACGCAGTATTTT
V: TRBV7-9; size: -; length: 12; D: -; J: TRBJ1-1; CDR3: CSSAVGDTEAFF; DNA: TGTTCCAGCGCCGTCGGAGACACTGAAGCTTTCTTT
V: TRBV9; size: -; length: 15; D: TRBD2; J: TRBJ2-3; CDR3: CASSRSGKWTDTQYF; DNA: TGTGCCAGCAGCCGTAGCGGGAAATGGACAGATACGCAGTATTTT
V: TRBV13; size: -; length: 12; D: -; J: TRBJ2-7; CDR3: CASTREGVEQYF; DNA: TGTGCCAGCACCCGCGAGGGGGTCGAGCAGTACTTC
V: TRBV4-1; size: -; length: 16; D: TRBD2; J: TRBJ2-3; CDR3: CASSQSLAGEGVTQYF; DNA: TGCGCCAGCAGCCAATCCCTAGCGGGAGAAGGGGTTACGCAGTATTTT
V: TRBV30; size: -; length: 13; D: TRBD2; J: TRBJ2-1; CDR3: CAWSGTSYNEQFF; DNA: TGTGCCTGGAGTGGGACTAGCTACAATGAGCAGTTCTTC
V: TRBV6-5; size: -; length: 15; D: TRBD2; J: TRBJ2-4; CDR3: CASSYSTSGSYIQYF; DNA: TGTGCCAGCAGTTACTCGACTAGCGGGAGTTACATTCAGTACTTC
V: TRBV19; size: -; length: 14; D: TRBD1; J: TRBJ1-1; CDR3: CASKAGGADTEAFF; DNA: TGTGCCAGTAAGGCAGGGGGCGCAGACACTGAAGCTTTCTTT
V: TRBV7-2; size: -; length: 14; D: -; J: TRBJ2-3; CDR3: CASSSRAVPDTQYF; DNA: TGTGCCAGCAGCTCAAGAGCGGTTCCGGATACGCAGTATTTT
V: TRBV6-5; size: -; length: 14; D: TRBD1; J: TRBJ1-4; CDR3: CATLSPGQGEKLFF; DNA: TGTGCCACCCTTTCACCGGGACAGGGTGAAAAACTGTTTTTT
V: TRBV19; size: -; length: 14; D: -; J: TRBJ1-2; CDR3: CASSTLQINYGYTF; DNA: TGTGCCAGTAGTACCCTACAGATTAACTATGGCTACACCTTC
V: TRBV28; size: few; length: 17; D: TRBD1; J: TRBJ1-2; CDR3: CASSSSRDRGRVYGYTF; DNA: TGTGCCAGCAGTTCCTCCCGGGACAGGGGGCGAGTCTATGGCTACACCTTC
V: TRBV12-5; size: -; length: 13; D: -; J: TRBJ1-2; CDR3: CASGLVSDSGYTF; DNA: TGTGCTAGTGGTTTGGTATCGGACTCTGGCTACACCTTC
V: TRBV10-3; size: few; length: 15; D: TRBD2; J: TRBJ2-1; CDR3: CAISESLAGRNEQFF; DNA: TGTGCCATCAGTGAGTCTCTAGCGGGAAGGAATGAGCAGTTCTTC
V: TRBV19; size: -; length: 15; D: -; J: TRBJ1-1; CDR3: CASSINMEGGTEAFF; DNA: TGTGCCAGTAGTATAAATATGGAGGGGGGGACTGAAGCTTTCTTT
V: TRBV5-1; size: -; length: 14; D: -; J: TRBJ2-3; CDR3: CASSLLASTDTQYF; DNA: TGCGCCAGCAGCTTGCTGGCAAGCACAGATACGCAGTATTTT
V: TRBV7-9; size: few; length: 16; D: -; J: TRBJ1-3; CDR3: CSSSPQPTISGNTIYF; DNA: TGTTCCAGCAGCCCACAGCCGACAATCTCTGGAAACACCATATATTTT
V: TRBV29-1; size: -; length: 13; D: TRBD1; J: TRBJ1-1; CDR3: CSVLGQLNTEAFF; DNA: TGCAGCGTGTTGGGACAGTTGAACACTGAAGCTTTCTTT
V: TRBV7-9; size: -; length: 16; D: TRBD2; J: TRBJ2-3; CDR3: CASSLKSGRAWDTQYF; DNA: TGTGCCAGCAGCTTAAAAAGCGGGAGGGCCTGGGATACGCAGTATTTT
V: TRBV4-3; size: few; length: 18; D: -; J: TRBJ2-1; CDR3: CASSQDLRGSRIYNEQFF; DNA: TGCGCCAGCAGCCAAGATCTTAGAGGATCGAGGATTTACAATGAGCAGTTCTTC
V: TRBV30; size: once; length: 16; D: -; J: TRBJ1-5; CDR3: CAWGGSGPTADQPQHF; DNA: TGTGCCTGGGGGGGGTCTGGGCCGACGGCCGATCAGCCCCAGCATTTT
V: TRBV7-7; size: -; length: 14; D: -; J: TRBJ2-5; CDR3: CASSPDSKLQTQYF; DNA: TGTGCCAGCAGCCCAGACTCTAAGCTACAGACCCAGTACTTC
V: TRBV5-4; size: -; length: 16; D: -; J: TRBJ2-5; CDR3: CASSLRGGGYQETQYF; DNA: TGTGCCAGCAGCCTAAGGGGGGGAGGGTACCAAGAGACCCAGTACTTC
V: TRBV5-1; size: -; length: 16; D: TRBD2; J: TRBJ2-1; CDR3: CASSLEPGGSYNEQFF; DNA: TGCGCCAGCAGCTTGGAACCGGGAGGATCCTACAATGAGCAGTTCTTC
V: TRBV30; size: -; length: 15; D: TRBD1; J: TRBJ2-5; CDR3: CAWSVHRGVGETQYF; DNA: TGTGCCTGGAGTGTACACAGGGGTGTGGGGGAGACCCAGTACTTC
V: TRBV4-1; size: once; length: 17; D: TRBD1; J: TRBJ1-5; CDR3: CASSQDLDRARNQPQHF; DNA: TGCGCCAGCAGCCAAGACCTTGACAGGGCTAGGAATCAGCCCCAGCATTTT
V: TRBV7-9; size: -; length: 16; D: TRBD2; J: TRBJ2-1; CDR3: CSSNSAGGSSYNEQFF; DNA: TGTTCCAGCAACTCAGCGGGAGGGAGCTCCTACAATGAGCAGTTCTTC
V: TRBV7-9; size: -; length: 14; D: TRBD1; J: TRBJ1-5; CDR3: CASSLTGHNQPQHF; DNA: TGTGCCAGCAGCTTGACAGGGCACAATCAGCCCCAGCATTTT
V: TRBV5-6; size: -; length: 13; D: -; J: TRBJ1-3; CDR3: CASSLAGQNTIYF; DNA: TGTGCCAGCAGCTTGGCAGGTCAAAACACCATATATTTT
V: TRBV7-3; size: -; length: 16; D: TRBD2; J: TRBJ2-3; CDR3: CASSLGLAGATDTQYF; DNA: TGTGCCAGCAGCTTGGGACTAGCGGGAGCGACAGATACGCAGTATTTT
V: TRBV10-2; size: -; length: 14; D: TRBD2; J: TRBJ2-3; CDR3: CASRPGRGTDTQYF; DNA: TGCGCCAGCAGGCCCGGGAGGGGCACAGATACGCAGTATTTT
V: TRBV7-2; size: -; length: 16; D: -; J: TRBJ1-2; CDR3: CASSQVFRGGNIGYTF; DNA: TGCGCCAGCAGCCAAGTCTTTCGGGGGGGAAATATAGGCTACACCTTC
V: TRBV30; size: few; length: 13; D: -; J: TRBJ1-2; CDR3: CAWSVSAGYGYTF; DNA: TGTGCCTGGAGTGTGTCTGCGGGCTATGGCTACACCTTC
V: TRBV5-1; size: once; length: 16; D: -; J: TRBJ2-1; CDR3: CASGPARESSYNEQFF; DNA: TGCGCCAGCGGGCCTGCGAGGGAGAGCTCCTACAATGAGCAGTTCTTC
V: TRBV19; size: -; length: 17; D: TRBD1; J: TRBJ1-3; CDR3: CASSTLNRGLAGNTIYF; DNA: TGTGCCAGTAGTACCCTCAACAGGGGACTCGCTGGAAACACCATATATTTT
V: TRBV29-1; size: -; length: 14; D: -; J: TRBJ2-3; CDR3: CSVKSGGSTDTQYF; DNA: TGCAGCGTGAAATCAGGGGGGAGCACAGATACGCAGTATTTT
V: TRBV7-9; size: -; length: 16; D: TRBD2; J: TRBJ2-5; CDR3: CASSKTSGRAQETQYF; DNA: TGTGCCAGCAGCAAGACTAGCGGGAGGGCTCAAGAGACCCAGTACTTC
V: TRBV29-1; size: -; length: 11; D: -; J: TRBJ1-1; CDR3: CSASSDTEAFF; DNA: TGCAGCGCATCCAGCGACACTGAAGCTTTCTTT
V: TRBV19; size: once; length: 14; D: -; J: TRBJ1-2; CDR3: CASTRASKDYGYTF; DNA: TGTGCCAGTACCAGGGCCTCCAAAGACTATGGCTACACCTTC
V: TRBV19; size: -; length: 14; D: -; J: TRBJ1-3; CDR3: CASSRGVSGNTIYF; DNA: TGTGCCAGTAGTAGGGGCGTCTCTGGAAACACCATATATTTT
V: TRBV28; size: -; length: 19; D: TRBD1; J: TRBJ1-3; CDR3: CASSLSQGALRLGGNTIYF; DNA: TGTGCCAGCAGTTTATCACAGGGGGCACTTCGACTCGGGGGAAACACCATATATTTT
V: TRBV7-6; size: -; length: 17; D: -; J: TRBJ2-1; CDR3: CASSRKPRTEGYNEQFF; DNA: TGTGCCAGCAGCAGAAAGCCGAGGACAGAAGGCTACAATGAGCAGTTCTTC
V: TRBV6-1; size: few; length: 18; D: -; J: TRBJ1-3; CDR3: CASSELPGHSSSGNTIYF; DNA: TGTGCCAGCAGTGAACTTCCGGGACACTCATCCTCTGGAAACACCATATATTTT
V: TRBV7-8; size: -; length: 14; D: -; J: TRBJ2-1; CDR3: CASSTTSSYNEQFF; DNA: TGTGCCAGCAGCACCACGAGCTCCTACAATGAGCAGTTCTTC
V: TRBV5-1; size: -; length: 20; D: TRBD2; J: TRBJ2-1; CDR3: CASSPGLAGGPKRSYNEQFF; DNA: TGCGCCAGCAGCCCGGGACTAGCGGGAGGACCCAAACGATCCTACAATGAGCAGTTCTTC